The clone carrying this TCR beta chain was detected a few times. Its antigen is undetermined. CDR1 and CDR2 (germline): SGHRS, YFSETQ. V was pared by 0 bases and J by 10 bases, with 14 bases between. CDR3 length: 15 residues. Patients were ruled out by autoimmune disease history or systemic immunosuppression. The sample originates from a study of OX40 agonist ivuxolimab in advanced cancers. Across the whole study: All patients had ivuxolimab intravenously every 2 weeks at 0.01 to 10 mg/kg.

Study-wide results and limits: Within 6 weeks, CD4+ and CD8+ blood T cells expanded clonally at 0.1 to 3.0 mg/kg.

Profiled with immunoSEQ multiplex PCR; TCRdb holds only in-frame clones, not every one. The sample lists roughly 71,000 clones, about three quarters seen once, with around 1.6% in the top ten. Specimen: CD4+ or CD8+ T cells sorted from blood, collected in a trial of the OX40 agonist ivuxolimab. The origin of this receptor is an adult with an advanced solid tumor such as melanoma, head and neck, liver or kidney cancer. This chain joins TRBV5-1 and TRBJ1-6; unclear D gene. The CDR3 sequence: CASSLVSGRESPLHF. CDR3 DNA sequence: TGCGCCAGCAGCTTGGTGTCGGGGAGGGAGTCACCCCTCCACTTT.